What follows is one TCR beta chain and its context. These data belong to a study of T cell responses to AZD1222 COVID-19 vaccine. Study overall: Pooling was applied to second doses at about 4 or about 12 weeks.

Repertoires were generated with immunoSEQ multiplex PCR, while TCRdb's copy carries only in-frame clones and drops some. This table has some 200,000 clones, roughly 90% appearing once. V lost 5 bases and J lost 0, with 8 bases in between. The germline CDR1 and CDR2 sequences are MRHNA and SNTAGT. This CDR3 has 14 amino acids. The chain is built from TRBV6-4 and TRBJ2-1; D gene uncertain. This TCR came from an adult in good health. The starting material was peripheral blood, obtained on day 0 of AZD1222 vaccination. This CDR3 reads CASSLMNSYNEQFF. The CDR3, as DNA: TGTGCCAGCAGTCTCATGAACTCCTACAATGAGCAGTTCTTC.